This T cell receptor beta chain was observed in a study of response to subunit inactivated influenza vaccine. In germline, CDR1 is SEHNR, CDR2 FQNEAQ (reference sequence). CDR3 size: 12 residues. V dropped 1 base and J dropped 10 bases, with 5 bases sitting between them. A single record per CDR3 protein comes from TCRdb applying MiXCR to the RT-PCR reads. The table includes approximately 300,000 distinct CDR3 sequences, around 22% detected once. This clonotype was obtained from a man aged 45 to 70 who received an inactivated influenza vaccine. The chain combines TRBV7-9 with TRBJ1-6; D gene unclear. The sequencing used PBMCs from blood, collected 21 months after vaccination. CDR3 sequence reads: CASSLESSPLHF. CDR3 in DNA: TGTGCCAGCAGCTTAGAGAGCTCACCCCTCCACTTT.